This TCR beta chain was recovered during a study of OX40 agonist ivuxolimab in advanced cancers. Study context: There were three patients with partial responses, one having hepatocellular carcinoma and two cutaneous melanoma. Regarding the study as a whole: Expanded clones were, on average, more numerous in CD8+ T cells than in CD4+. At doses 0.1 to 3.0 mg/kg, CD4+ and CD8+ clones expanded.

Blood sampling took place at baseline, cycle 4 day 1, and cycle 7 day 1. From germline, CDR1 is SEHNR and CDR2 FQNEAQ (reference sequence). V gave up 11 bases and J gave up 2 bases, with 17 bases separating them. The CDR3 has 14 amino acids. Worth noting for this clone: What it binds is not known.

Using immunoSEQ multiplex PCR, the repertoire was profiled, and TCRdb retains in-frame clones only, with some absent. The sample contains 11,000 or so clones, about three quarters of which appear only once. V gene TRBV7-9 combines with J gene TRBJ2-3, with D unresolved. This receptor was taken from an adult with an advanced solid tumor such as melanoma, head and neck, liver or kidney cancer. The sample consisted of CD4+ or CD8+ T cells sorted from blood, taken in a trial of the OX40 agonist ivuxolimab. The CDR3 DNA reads TGTGCCGGCCTAGACGGAGAGAACACAGATACGCAGTATTTT. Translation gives CAGLDGENTDTQYF. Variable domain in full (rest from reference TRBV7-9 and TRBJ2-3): DTGVSQNPRHKITKRGQNVTFRCDPISEHNRLYWYRQTLGQGPEFLTYFQNEAQLEKSRLLSDRFSAERPKGSFSTLEIQRTEQGDSAMYLCAGLDGENTDTQYFGPGTRLTVL.